This entry concerns a single T cell receptor beta chain. The antigen is not known. The same CDR3 is also encoded by other DNA sequences in this sample. There are 15 residues in the CDR3. In germline, CDR1 is MNHEY, CDR2 SVGAGI. Trimming shortened V by 0 bases and J by 0 bases, and 6 bases separated the two germline ends. Repertoires were generated with immunoSEQ multiplex PCR, while TCRdb's copy carries only in-frame clones and drops some. The sample gives tens of thousands of clones, around 85% of which show up once; 20% to 25% is in the top ten. The sample is drawn from a study of T cell responses to AZD1222 COVID-19 vaccine. Study results and caveats: Donors, mostly white British, included more females; clonal diversity was possibly underestimated. CD4 TCRs associated with vaccination spanned spike, dominating at 160-218 and 743-854. Repertoire samples came only from after the peak T cell response. Spike-specific TCR breadth and depth both grew after two AZD1222 doses.

The chain uses TRBV6-5 and TRBJ1-3; D is unresolved. The sample was peripheral blood, taken on day 0 of MenACWY control vaccination. The clonotype originates from an adult in good health. The CDR3 spells CASSYSEGSGNTIYF. The CDR3 nucleotides are TGTGCCAGCAGTTACTCGGAAGGCTCTGGAAACACCATATATTTT.